The entry that follows covers one TCR beta chain sequence. Original data processing: Cell counts per sample came from amplifying reference gene primers. Generated by immunoSEQ multiplex PCR, the TCRdb table keeps only in-frame clones and is missing some. V, J and clone size are those of that table, while D and trimming were read from the DNA. This table has some 62,000 clones, over 65% appearing once. Recruited during active infection, patients (from Seattle) were subsequently followed longitudinally. The data were taken from a study of blood T cell repertoires in COVID-19. Across the whole study: The United States, Italy and Spain were the sources of the acute and convalescent COVID-19 samples. Nucleic acid was either cDNA or gDNA, and it came from T cells, B-cell-depleted T cells, or PBMCs.

V gave up 4 bases and J gave up 4 bases, with 15 bases separating them. Germline V gives CDR1 ENHRY, CDR2 SYGVKD. The CDR3 runs 15 residues. The sequencing input was peripheral blood. The J gene is TRBJ2-3, the V gene TRBV10-3, with D possibly being TRBD2 (6 bases). This TCR came from a man between 60 and 70 years old with COVID-19, enrolled during active disease. This chain's CDR3 is CAISGVGGRSDTQYF. CDR3 DNA: TGTGCCATCAGTGGGGTGGGAGGAAGGTCAGATACGCAGTATTTT.